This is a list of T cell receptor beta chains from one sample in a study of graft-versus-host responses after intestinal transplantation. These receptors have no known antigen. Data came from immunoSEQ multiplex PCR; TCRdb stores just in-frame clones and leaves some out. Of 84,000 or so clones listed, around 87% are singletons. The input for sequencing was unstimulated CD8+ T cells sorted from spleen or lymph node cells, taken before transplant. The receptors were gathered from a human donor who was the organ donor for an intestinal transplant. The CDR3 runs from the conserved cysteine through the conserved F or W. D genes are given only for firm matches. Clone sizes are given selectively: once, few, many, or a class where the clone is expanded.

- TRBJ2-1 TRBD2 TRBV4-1 CASSNTGTSRNEQFF TGCGCCAGCAGCAATACCGGGACTAGTCGCAATGAGCAGTTCTTC
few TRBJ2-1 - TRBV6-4 CASSDSTSYNEQFF TGTGCCAGCAGTGACTCGACTTCCTACAATGAGCAGTTCTTC
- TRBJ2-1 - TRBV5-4 CASSFGGGYEQFF TGTGCCAGCAGCTTTGGGGGGGGCTATGAGCAGTTCTTC
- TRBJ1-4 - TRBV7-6 CASSFLSGSRLKLFF TGTGCCAGCAGCTTCCTCTCAGGGTCAAGGCTAAAACTGTTTTTT
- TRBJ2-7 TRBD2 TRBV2 CASSELLAGAEGYEQYF TGTGCCAGCAGTGAATTACTAGCGGGGGCGGAAGGCTACGAGCAGTACTTC
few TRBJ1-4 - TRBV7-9 CASSLVGTNEKLFF TGTGCCAGCAGCTTAGTCGGAACTAATGAAAAACTGTTTTTT
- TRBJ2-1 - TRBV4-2 CASSQATGGVNEQFF TGTGCCAGCAGCCAAGCAACAGGGGGGGTCAATGAGCAGTTCTTC
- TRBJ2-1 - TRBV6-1 CASSEDRVNEQFF TGTGCCAGCAGTGAAGACAGGGTTAATGAGCAGTTCTTC
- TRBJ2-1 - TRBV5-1 CASSLEGVAASSYNEQFF TGCGCCAGCAGCTTGGAGGGGGTAGCTGCGAGCTCCTACAATGAGCAGTTCTTC
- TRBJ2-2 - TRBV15 CATSRVVGGARGTGELFF TGTGCCACCAGCAGAGTAGTAGGGGGGGCAAGGGGCACCGGGGAGCTGTTTTTT
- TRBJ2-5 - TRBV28 CASSLSGQETQYF TGTGCCAGCAGTTTAAGTGGCCAAGAGACCCAGTACTTC
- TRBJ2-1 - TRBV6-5 CASSYSGGPNNEQFF TGTGCCAGCAGTTACTCGGGGGGGCCTAATAATGAGCAGTTCTTC
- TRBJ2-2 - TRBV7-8 CASSLVGERAGELFF TGTGCCAGCAGCTTAGTGGGGGAACGGGCCGGGGAGCTGTTTTTT
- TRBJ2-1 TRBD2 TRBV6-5 CASSYGAGGQYNEQFF TGTGCCAGCAGTTACGGGGCGGGGGGTCAGTACAATGAGCAGTTCTTC
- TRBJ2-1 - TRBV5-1 CASNPQDTYNEQFF TGCGCCAGCAATCCCCAGGACACCTACAATGAGCAGTTCTTC
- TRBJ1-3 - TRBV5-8 CASSLNRDPGNTIYF TGTGCCAGCAGCTTGAACAGGGATCCTGGAAACACCATATATTTT
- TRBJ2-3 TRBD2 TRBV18 CASSPPRIGSGGFDTQYF TGTGCCAGCTCACCACCGAGGATCGGTAGCGGGGGTTTTGATACGCAGTATTTT
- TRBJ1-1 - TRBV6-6 CASSFTGGNTEAFF TGTGCCAGCAGTTTCACAGGAGGAAACACTGAAGCTTTCTTT
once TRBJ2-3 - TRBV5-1 CASSLAGTQYF TGCGCCAGCAGCTTGGCGGGCACGCAGTATTTT
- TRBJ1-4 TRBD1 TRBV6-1 CASSEEGPRTGRFATNEKLFF TGTGCCAGCAGTGAAGAAGGGCCCAGGACAGGGAGATTTGCAACTAATGAAAAACTGTTTTTT
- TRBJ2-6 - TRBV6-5 CASSYSVEGANVLTF TGTGCCAGCAGTTACTCGGTGGAGGGTGCCAACGTCCTGACTTTC
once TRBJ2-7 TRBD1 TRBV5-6 CASSFGTGVYEQYF TGTGCCAGCAGCTTCGGGACAGGGGTCTACGAGCAGTACTTC
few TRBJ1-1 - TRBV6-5 CASSYSQVLDTEAFF TGTGCCAGCAGTTACTCGCAGGTACTGGACACTGAAGCTTTCTTT
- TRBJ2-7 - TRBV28 CASTGGGGDKAYEQYF TGTGCCAGCACCGGAGGTGGAGGGGACAAGGCCTACGAGCAGTACTTC
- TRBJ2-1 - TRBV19 CASSRRGEINSYNEQFF TGTGCCAGTAGTAGGCGGGGAGAGATCAACTCCTACAATGAGCAGTTCTTC
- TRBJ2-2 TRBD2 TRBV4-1 CASSQDSGRAGAYMNTGELFF TGCGCCAGCAGCCAAGATTCAGGGCGAGCGGGGGCCTATATGAACACCGGGGAGCTGTTTTTT
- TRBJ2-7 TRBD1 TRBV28 CASSWTGEFDEQYF TGTGCCAGCAGTTGGACAGGGGAGTTCGACGAGCAGTACTTC
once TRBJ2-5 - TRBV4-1 CASSQGRGHTVQETQYF TGCGCCAGCAGCCAAGGGCGGGGGCACACAGTTCAAGAGACCCAGTACTTC